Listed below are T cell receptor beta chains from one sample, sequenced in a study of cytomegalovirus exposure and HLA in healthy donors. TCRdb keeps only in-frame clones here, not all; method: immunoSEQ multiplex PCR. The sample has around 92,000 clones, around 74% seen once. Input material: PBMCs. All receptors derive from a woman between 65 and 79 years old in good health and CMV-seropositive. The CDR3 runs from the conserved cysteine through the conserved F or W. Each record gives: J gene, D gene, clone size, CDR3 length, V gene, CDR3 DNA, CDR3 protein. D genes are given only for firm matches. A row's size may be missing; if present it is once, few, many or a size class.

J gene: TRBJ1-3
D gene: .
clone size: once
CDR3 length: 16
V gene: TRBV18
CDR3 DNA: TGTGCCAGCTCACCACCGGGGCGGAACTCTGGAAACACCATATATTTT
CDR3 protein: CASSPPGRNSGNTIYF

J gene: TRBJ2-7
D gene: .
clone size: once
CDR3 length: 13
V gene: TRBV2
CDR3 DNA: TGTGCCAGCAGTCGCGGGCCATCTTACGAGCAGTACTTC
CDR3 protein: CASSRGPSYEQYF

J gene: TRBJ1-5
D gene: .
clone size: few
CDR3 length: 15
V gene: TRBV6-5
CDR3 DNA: TGTGCCAGCAGTTATAATTGGGAGAGCAATCAGCCCCAGCATTTT
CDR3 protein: CASSYNWESNQPQHF

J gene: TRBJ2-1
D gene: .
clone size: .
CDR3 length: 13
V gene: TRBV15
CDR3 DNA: TGTGCCACCAGTGACGGGAGATTTAATGAGCAGTTCTTC
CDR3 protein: CATSDGRFNEQFF

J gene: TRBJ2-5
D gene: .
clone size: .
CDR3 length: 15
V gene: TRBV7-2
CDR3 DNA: TGTGCCAGCAGCTTAGGGGGGGGCCTCGGGGAGACCCAGTACTTC
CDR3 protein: CASSLGGGLGETQYF

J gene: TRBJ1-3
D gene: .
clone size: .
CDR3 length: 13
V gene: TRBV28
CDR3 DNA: TGTGCCAGCAGTACTAACTCTGGAAACACCATATATTTT
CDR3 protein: CASSTNSGNTIYF

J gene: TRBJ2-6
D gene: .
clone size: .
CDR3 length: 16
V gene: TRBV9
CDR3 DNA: TGTGCCAGCACCCCGGGACATCTCTCTGGGGCCAACGTCCTGACTTTC
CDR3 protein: CASTPGHLSGANVLTF

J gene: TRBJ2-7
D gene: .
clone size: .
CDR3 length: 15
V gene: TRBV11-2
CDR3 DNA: TGTGCCAGCAGCTCCGGCCGGGACATCTCCTACGAGCAGTACTTC
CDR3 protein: CASSSGRDISYEQYF

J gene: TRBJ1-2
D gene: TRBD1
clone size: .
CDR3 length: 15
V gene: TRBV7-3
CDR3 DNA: TGTGCCAGCAGCTTAACGGGGACAGGGCTCTATGGCTACACCTTC
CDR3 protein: CASSLTGTGLYGYTF

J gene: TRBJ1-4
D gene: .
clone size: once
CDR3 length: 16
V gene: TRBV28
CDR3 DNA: TGTGCCAGCAGCTCGGGGGGAAGGACGGCTAATGAAAAACTGTTTTTT
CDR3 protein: CASSSGGRTANEKLFF

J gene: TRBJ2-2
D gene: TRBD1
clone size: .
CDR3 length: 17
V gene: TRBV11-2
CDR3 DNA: TGTGCCAGCAGCTTGGGACAGGGGGCCGGGTACACCGGGGAGCTGTTTTTT
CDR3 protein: CASSLGQGAGYTGELFF

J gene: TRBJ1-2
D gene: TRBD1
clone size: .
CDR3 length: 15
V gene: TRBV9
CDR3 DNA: TGTGCCAGCAGCGTAGGGGGACAGGGGAACTATGGCTACACCTTC
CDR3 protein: CASSVGGQGNYGYTF

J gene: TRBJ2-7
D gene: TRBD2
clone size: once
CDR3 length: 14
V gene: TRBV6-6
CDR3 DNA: TGTGCCAGCAGGCTACGCCAGAGCGGGGACGAGCAGTACTTC
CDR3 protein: CASRLRQSGDEQYF

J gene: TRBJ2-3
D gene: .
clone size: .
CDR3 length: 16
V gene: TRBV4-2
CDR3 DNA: TGTGCCAGCAGCCGAGAGAAGGGCGGGAACACAGATACGCAGTATTTT
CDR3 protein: CASSREKGGNTDTQYF

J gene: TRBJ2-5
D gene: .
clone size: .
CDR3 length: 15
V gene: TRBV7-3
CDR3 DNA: TGTGCCAGCAGCTTAACGGGGGCCGGACGGTCCGCCCAGTACTTC
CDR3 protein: CASSLTGAGRSAQYF

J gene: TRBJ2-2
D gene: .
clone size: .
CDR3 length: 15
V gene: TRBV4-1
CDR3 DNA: TGCGCCAGCAGCCAAGTGGGGGGAATCACCGGGGAGCTGTTTTTT
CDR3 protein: CASSQVGGITGELFF

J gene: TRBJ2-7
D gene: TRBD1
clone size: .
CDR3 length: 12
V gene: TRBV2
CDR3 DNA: TGTGCCAGCGGGGACAGGACCTACGAGCAGTACTTC
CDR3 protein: CASGDRTYEQYF

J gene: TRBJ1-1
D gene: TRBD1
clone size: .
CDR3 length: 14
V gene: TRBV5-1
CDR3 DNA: TGCGCCAGCAACCCCAGCTCAGGGGGCACTGAAGCTTTCTTT
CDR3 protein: CASNPSSGGTEAFF

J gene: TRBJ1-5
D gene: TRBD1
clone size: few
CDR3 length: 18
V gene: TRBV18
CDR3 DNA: TGTGCCAGCTCACCACCCGGGACAGGGGGTTTTAGCAATCAGCCCCAGCATTTT
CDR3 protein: CASSPPGTGGFSNQPQHF

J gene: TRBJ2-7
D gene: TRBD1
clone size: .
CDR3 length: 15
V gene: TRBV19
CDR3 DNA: TGTGCCAGTACCCCGTCCGGGACAGGGGGCTACGAGCAGTACTTC
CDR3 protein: CASTPSGTGGYEQYF

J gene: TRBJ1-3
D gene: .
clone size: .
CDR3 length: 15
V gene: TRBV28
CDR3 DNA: TGTGCCAGCAGTCAGACTGGGGCTCTAGGAAACACCATATATTTT
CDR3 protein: CASSQTGALGNTIYF

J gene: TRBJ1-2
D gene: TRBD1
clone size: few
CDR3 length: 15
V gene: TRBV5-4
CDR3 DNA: TGTGCCAGCAGCTTGGGTCGACAGGGGGCAGGGGGCTACACCTTC
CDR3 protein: CASSLGRQGAGGYTF

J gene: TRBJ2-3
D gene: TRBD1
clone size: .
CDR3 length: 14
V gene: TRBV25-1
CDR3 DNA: TGTGCCAGCGGGGGGACAGGGGAAGCGGATACGCAGTATTTT
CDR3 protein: CASGGTGEADTQYF

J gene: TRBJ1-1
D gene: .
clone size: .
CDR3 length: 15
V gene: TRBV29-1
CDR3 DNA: TGCAGCGTTGAAAGGGCAGGACTGATGAACACTGAAGCTTTCTTT
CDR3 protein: CSVERAGLMNTEAFF

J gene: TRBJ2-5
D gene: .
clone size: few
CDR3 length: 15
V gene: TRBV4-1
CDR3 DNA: TGCGCCAGCAGCCAAGCAACGGACAGCCCGGGGACCCAGTACTTC
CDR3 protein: CASSQATDSPGTQYF

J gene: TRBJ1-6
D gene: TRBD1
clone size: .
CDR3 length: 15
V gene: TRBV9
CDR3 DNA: TGTGCCAGCAGCGTGGCCGGGACAGAAAATTCACCCCTCCACTTT
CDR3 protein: CASSVAGTENSPLHF

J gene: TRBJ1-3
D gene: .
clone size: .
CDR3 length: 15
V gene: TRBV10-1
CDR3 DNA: TGCGCCAGCAGTGAGTCGGGGAGCTCTGGAAACACCATATATTTT
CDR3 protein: CASSESGSSGNTIYF

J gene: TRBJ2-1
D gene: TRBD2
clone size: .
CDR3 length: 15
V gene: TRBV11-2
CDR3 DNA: TGTGCCAGCAGCACAACTAGCGGGGGGGCCTATGAGCAGTTCTTC
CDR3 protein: CASSTTSGGAYEQFF

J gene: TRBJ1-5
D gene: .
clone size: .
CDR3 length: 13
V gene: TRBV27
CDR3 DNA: TGTGCCAGCAGCGGCGGATACAATCAGCCCCAGCATTTT
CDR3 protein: CASSGGYNQPQHF

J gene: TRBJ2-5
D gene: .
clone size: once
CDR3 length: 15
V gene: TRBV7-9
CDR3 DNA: TGTGCCAGCAGCCCTAGGGGCAGAAGCCAAGAGACCCAGTACTTC
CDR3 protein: CASSPRGRSQETQYF

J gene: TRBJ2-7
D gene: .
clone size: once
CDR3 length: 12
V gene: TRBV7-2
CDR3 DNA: TGTGCCAGCAGCTTATCTGCGTACGAGCAGTACTTC
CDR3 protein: CASSLSAYEQYF